A single sample gave rise to the 24 T cell receptor beta chains below, sequenced in a study of shared clonotypes between healthy human individuals. TCRdb keeps only in-frame clones here, not all; method: immunoSEQ multiplex PCR. This table has 2 million to 2.5 million clones, more than 85% appearing once. Sequencing was carried out using naive CD4+ T cells from PBMCs. Subset specified: CD45RA+ positively selected. These receptors were taken from a man aged 18 to 29 in good health. Some clones in this sample may be carry-over from other donors' samples.

This clone was seen a single time. The rearrangement uses TRBV6-1 and TRBJ2-1; a weak D match, TRBD1 (6 bases). With 6 bases removed from V and 0 bases from J, the gap between germline ends came to 12 bases. This CDR3 has 15 residues. CDR1 and CDR2 from the germline V gene are MNHNS and SASEGT. The CDR3 spells CASSYQGLSYNEQFF. In DNA form, the CDR3 reads TGTGCCAGCAGCTATCAGGGGCTCTCCTACAATGAGCAGTTCTTC.

The V gene is TRBV7-8, the J gene TRBJ2-3; D gene unclear. CDR1 is SGHVS and CDR2 is FQNEAQ in the germline V gene. V lost 3 bases to trimming and J lost 3 bases, with 16 bases between them. The CDR3 has 16 amino acids. DNA for the CDR3: TGTGCCAGCAGCTTGCCGCCCGGGTATTTGACAGATACGCAGTATTTT. Translating gives CASSLPPGYLTDTQYF.

The rearrangement joins TRBV19 to TRBJ1-5; D remains unclear. Germline CDR1 LNHDA, CDR2 SQIVND (reference sequence). The CDR3 extends over 12 amino acids. The V end lost 5 bases, the J end lost 4 bases, and 6 bases lay between the germline ends. The CDR3 nucleotides read TGTGCCAGTAGTTTAGTGAATCAGCCCCAGCATTTT. Residues: CASSLVNQPQHF.

This chain joins TRBV6-1 and TRBJ2-2; D may be TRBD1 or TRBD2 (6 bases each). This CDR3 comprises 13 residues. CDR1 and CDR2 from the germline V gene are MNHNS and SASEGT. Between the trimmed V and J ends, which lost 6 bases and 5 bases, there was a span of 10 bases. The CDR3 nucleotides read TGTGCCAGCAGAAGGGGGGAAACCGGGGAGCTGTTTTTT. Protein product: CASRRGETGELFF.

This chain links TRBV12-5 with TRBJ2-1; 9 nucleotides line up with TRBD1. The CDR3 runs 16 residues. The V gene's germline CDR1 is LGHNT and CDR2 FRNRAP. Trimming took 0 bases from V and 7 from J; bases not matched to a gene: 7. CDR3 nucleotide sequence: TGTGCTAGTGGTTTGGTACCGGGACAGGGATCAAATGAGCAGTTCTTC. Translated: CASGLVPGQGSNEQFF.

The chain combines TRBV5-4 with TRBJ2-5, with 10 bases matching TRBD2. Unmatched junction bases numbered 12, after V lost 0 bases and J lost 1 base. Germline V gene lookup returns CDR1 SGHNT and CDR2 YYREEE (reference sequence). This CDR3 has 19 amino acids. The CDR3 sequence: CASSLASPAGGISQETQYF. The CDR3 coding sequence is TGTGCCAGCAGCTTGGCCAGTCCAGCGGGAGGGATATCCCAAGAGACCCAGTACTTC.

The J gene is TRBJ2-7, the V gene TRBV6-5, with a possible D match to TRBD2 (5 bases). This CDR3 comprises 15 residues. V gave up 4 bases and J gave up 1 base, with 14 bases separating them. The germline V gene encodes CDR1 MNHEY and CDR2 SVGAGI. This CDR3 reads CASSSRARGSYEQYF. Here the CDR3 DNA reads TGTGCCAGCAGTTCCCGGGCTCGGGGTTCCTACGAGCAGTACTTC.

The chain links TRBV19 to TRBJ1-5; the D is unclear. There are 15 residues in the CDR3. The germline CDR1 and CDR2 sequences are LNHDA and SQIVND (reference sequence). V was trimmed by 2 bases and J by 0 bases, leaving 8 bases between them. The CDR3 spells CASSIMGGSNQPQHF. CDR3 in DNA: TGTGCCAGTAGTATAATGGGAGGTAGCAATCAGCCCCAGCATTTT.

The chain links TRBV4-2 to TRBJ2-1; tentative D call: TRBD2 (5 bases). The germline gives CDR1 LGHNA, CDR2 YNFKEQ. The ends were cut back, 1 base at V and 10 bases at J, with 11 bases in the middle. CDR3 length: 13 amino acids. CDR3 nucleotide sequence: TGTGCCAGCAGCCAAGCCCATACTAGGGAGCAGTTCTTC. Translated, it gives CASSQAHTREQFF.

The chain joins TRBV5-1 to TRBJ1-1, with 7 positions matching TRBD1. The germline gives CDR1 SGHRS, CDR2 YFSETQ. The CDR3 is 15 amino acids. Trimming at V came to 3 bases and at J to 1 base, leaving 6 bases not matched to a gene. CDR3 nucleotide sequence: TGCGCCAGCAGCTCACACGACAGGGAGAACACTGAAGCTTTCTTT. As protein: CASSSHDRENTEAFF.

CDR3: CASSQAIVRYEQYF. The CDR3 region has the DNA TGCGCCAGCAGCCAGGCTATCGTGCGCTACGAGCAGTACTTC. The chain joins TRBV4-3 to TRBJ2-7; no clear D gene. CDR3 length: 14 residues. Looked up from germline, CDR1 is LGHNA and CDR2 is YSLEER. V lost 3 bases and J lost 3, with 12 bases in between.

The genes are TRBV2 and TRBJ1-1, with 9 bases aligning to TRBD1. Per the germline V gene, CDR1 is SNHLY and CDR2 is FYNNEI. The CDR3 is made up of 13 amino acids. Trimming removed 7 bases from V and 11 bases from J; junction bases left unmatched: 11. Here the CDR3 reads CASIQGQGFLAFF. The CDR3 nucleotides read TGTGCCAGCATACAGGGACAGGGTTTTTTGGCTTTCTTT.

The V call is TRBV9, the J call TRBJ2-5; 7 bases line up with TRBD2. Per germline, CDR1 SGDLS and CDR2 YYNGEE. This CDR3 spans 15 amino acids. V gave up 3 bases and J gave up 5 bases; unmatched junction bases: 10. CDR3 protein: CASSEWPIGGETQYF. CDR3 in DNA: TGTGCCAGCAGCGAATGGCCGATCGGGGGGGAGACCCAGTACTTC.

The V and J genes are TRBV27 and TRBJ2-3; 16 bases line up with TRBD2. Germline V gives CDR1 MNHEY, CDR2 SMNVEV (reference sequence). CDR3 length equals 19 residues. Trimming took 6 bases from V and 0 from J; bases not matched to a gene: 9. The CDR3 protein is CASRPQGLAGGPSTDTQYF. The CDR3 DNA is TGTGCCAGCAGACCACAGGGACTAGCGGGAGGGCCAAGCACAGATACGCAGTATTTT.

The chain links TRBV9 to TRBJ1-1; a possible D gene is TRBD1 (6 bases). Per germline, CDR1 SGDLS and CDR2 YYNGEE. V lost 3 bases and J 1 base, leaving 10 bases between the germline ends. This CDR3 is built from 14 residues. This CDR3 reads CASSDLGGNTEAFF. DNA for the CDR3: TGTGCCAGCAGCGACCTAGGGGGGAACACTGAAGCTTTCTTT.

The chain recombines TRBV29-1 with TRBJ2-1, with D unclear. With 4 bases removed from V and 2 bases from J, the gap between germline ends came to 9 bases. Germline loops: CDR1 SQVTM, CDR2 ANQGSEA. The CDR3 totals 13 residues. CDR3 protein: CSVVVHTYNEQFF. DNA of the CDR3: TGCAGCGTTGTGGTCCACACCTACAATGAGCAGTTCTTC.

V usage is TRBV4-1 and J usage is TRBJ2-2; 7 nucleotides align to TRBD1. CDR1 is MGHRA and CDR2 is YSYEKL in the germline V gene. CDR3 length equals 15 residues. Trimming took 3 bases from V and 5 from J; bases not matched to a gene: 6. The CDR3 sequence is CASSHDRAGTGELFF. The CDR3 DNA reads TGCGCCAGCAGCCATGACAGGGCGGGTACCGGGGAGCTGTTTTTT.

The rearrangement links TRBV18 to TRBJ2-7; D might be TRBD1 (6 bases). With 3 bases removed from V and 3 bases from J, the gap between germline ends came to 12 bases. This CDR3 spans 14 amino acids. Germline values: CDR1 KGHSH, CDR2 LQKENI. The CDR3 is CASSPLLDSYEQYF. CDR3 in DNA: TGTGCCAGCTCACCCCTGTTGGACAGCTACGAGCAGTACTTC.

The chain recombines TRBV5-1 with TRBJ2-3; D is unresolved. Germline CDR1 reads SGHRS; CDR2 reads YFSETQ. The V end was cut by 4 bases, the J end by 0 bases, with 9 bases between. The CDR3 has 14 amino acids. This CDR3 is CASSQLSSTDTQYF. The CDR3 nucleotides read TGCGCCAGCAGCCAGTTATCTAGCACAGATACGCAGTATTTT.

The genes are TRBV7-7 and TRBJ2-5; 10 nucleotides line up with TRBD1. Germline CDR1 and CDR2: SSHAT and FNYEAQ (reference sequence). CDR3 size: 15 residues. With 1 base clipped from V and 4 bases from J, the junction kept 3 bases outside the gene matches. The CDR3 reads CASSLVGTGVETQYF. CDR3 nucleotide sequence: TGTGCCAGCAGCTTAGTGGGGACAGGGGTAGAGACCCAGTACTTC.

The chain has TRBV5-1 and TRBJ2-5; 8 bases are shared with TRBD2. V was clipped by 3 bases and J by 4 bases; unmatched bases: 2. This CDR3 spans 13 amino acids. Germline values: CDR1 SGHRS, CDR2 YFSETQ. CDR3 DNA sequence: TGCGCCAGCAGCTCCCGGGGGGGAGAGACCCAGTACTTC. Its translation: CASSSRGGETQYF.

The gene calls are TRBV28 and TRBJ1-1, with unresolved D. The length of the CDR3 is 14 residues. Germline CDR1 and CDR2: MDHEN and SYDVKM. V was pared by 11 bases and J by 6 bases, with 22 bases between. The CDR3 sequence: CASAWSGVKAEAFF. The CDR3 coding sequence is TGTGCCTCAGCATGGTCCGGGGTCAAGGCTGAAGCTTTCTTT. Together with reference TRBV28 and TRBJ1-1, the CDR3 gives the full variable domain: DVKVTQSSRYLVKRTGEKVFLECVQDMDHENMFWYRQDPGLGLRLIYFSYDVKMKEKGDIPEGYSVSREKKERFSLILESASTNQTSMYLCASAWSGVKAEAFFGQGTRLTVV.

This chain uses TRBV7-9 with TRBJ2-5, with D tentatively TRBD2 (7 bases). Per the germline V gene, CDR1 is SEHNR and CDR2 is FQNEAQ (reference sequence). V was pared by 6 bases and J by 5 bases, with 25 bases between. This CDR3 has 17 residues. The CDR3 region is CASSSRGGTFGEETQYF. The CDR3 nucleotides read TGTGCCAGCAGTTCAAGGGGGGGAACGTTCGGTGAGGAGACCCAGTACTTC.

The rearrangement joins TRBV7-9 to TRBJ1-5, with TRBD1 matching 10 bases. The CDR3 is 15 residues long. V trimming: 5 bases; J trimming: 7 bases; junction bases outside the gene matches: 8. CDR1 is SEHNR, CDR2 FQNEAQ, per germline (reference sequence). This chain's CDR3 is CASSTDRGQEQPQHF. The CDR3 coding sequence is TGTGCCAGCAGCACAGACAGGGGGCAGGAACAGCCCCAGCATTTT.